The 3 T cell receptor beta chains below were found in one sample sequenced in a study of Ad26.COV2.S vaccination and SARS-CoV-2 variants. Data came from immunoSEQ multiplex PCR; TCRdb stores just in-frame clones and leaves some out. The data show 350,000 to 450,000 clones, with more than 75% seen just once and 3% to 4% held by the top ten. The treatment is: roughly 20 received Ad26.COV2.S at low or high dose, single or two shots; about 5 received placebo; per-sample allocation not given. The investigators took samples on day 63 after the first vaccine or placebo injection. The sequencing here drew on peripheral blood, taken in a trial of Ad26.COV2.S vaccine versus placebo. All receptors derive from a person aged 18-65 years who received the Ad26.COV2.S COVID-19 vaccine or a placebo.

CDR3 sequence: CASRETGGITKNIQYF. Here the CDR3 DNA reads TGTGCCAGCAGGGAGACAGGGGGCATAACCAAAAACATTCAGTACTTC. The V call is TRBV21-1, the J call TRBJ2-4; the table assigns TRBD1, which was not confirmed against the DNA. TRBV21-1 is a listed pseudogene. The CDR3 contains 16 residues.

The chain has TRBV6-2 or TRBV6-3 and TRBJ1-2; D is unresolved. Trimming pared 0 bases from V and 2 bases from J, leaving 7 bases between. The germline gives CDR1 MNHEY, CDR2 SVGEGT. The CDR3 length is 14 residues. CDR3 region: CASSYSKHNYGYTF. The CDR3 DNA follows: TGTGCCAGCAGTTACTCGAAACACAACTATGGCTACACCTTC.

The chain carries TRBV10-3 and TRBJ2-3; 11 bases fit TRBD2. CDR1 is ENHRY, CDR2 SYGVKD, per germline. Trimming at V came to 7 bases and at J to 1 base, leaving 4 bases not matched to a gene. The CDR3 loop spans 15 amino acids. The CDR3 DNA is TGTGCCATCACCGCGACTAGCGGGGGCACAGATACGCAGTATTTT. Encoded protein: CAITATSGGTDTQYF.